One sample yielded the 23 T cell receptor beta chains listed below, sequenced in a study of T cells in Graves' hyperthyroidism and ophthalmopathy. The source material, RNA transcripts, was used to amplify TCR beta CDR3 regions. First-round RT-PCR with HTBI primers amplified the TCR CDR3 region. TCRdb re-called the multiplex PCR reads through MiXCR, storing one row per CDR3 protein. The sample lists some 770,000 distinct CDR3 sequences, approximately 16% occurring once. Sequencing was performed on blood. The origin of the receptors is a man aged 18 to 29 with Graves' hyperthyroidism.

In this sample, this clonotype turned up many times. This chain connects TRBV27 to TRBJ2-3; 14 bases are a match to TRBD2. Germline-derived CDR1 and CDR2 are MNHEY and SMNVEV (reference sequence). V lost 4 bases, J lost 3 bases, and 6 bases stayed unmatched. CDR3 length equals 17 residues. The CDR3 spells CASSSTGLAGGTDTQYF. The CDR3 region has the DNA TGTGCCAGCAGTTCCACCGGACTAGCGGGAGGAACAGATACGCAGTATTTT.

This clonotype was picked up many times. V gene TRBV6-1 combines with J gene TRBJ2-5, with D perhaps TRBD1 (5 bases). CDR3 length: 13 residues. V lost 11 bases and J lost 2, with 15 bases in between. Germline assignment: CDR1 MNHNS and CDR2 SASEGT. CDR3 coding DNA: TGTGCCCACGTAGACAGCCTACAAGAGACCCAGTACTTC. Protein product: CAHVDSLQETQYF.

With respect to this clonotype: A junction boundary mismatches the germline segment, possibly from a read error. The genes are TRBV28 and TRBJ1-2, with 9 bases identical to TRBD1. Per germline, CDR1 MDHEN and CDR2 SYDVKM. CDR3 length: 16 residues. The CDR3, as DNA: TGTGTCAGCAGTTCCCCCGGGACAGGGACGCCGAGTGGTTACACCTTC. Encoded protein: CVSSSPGTGTPSGYTF.

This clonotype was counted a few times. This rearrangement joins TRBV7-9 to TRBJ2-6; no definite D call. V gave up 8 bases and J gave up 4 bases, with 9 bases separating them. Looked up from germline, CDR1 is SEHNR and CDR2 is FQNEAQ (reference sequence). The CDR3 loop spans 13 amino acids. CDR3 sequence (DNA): TGTGCCAGCCTGTGGTCCGGGGCCAACGTCCTGACTTTC. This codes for CASLWSGANVLTF.

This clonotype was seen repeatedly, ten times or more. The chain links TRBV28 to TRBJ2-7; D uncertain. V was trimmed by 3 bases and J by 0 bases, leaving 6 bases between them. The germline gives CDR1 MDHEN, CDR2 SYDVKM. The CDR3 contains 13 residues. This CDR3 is CASSFSTSYEQYF. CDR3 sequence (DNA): TGTGCCAGCAGTTTTAGTACCTCCTACGAGCAGTACTTC.

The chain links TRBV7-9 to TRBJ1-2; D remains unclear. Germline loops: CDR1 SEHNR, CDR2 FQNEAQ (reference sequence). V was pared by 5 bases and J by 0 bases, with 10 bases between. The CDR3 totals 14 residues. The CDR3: CASSEEITNYGYTF. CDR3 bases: TGTGCCAGCAGCGAAGAGATTACTAACTATGGCTACACCTTC.

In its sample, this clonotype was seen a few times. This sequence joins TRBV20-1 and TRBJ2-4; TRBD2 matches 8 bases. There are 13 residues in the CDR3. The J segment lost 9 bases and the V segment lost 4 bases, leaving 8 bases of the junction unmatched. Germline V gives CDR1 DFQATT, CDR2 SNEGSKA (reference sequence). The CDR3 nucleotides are TGCAGTGCTATGGCGGGAGGTAGAGGCATTCAGTACTTC. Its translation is CSAMAGGRGIQYF.

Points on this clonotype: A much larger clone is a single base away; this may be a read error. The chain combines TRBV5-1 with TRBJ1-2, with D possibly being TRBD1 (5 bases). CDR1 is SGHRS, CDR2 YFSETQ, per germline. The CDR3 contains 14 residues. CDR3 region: CASSLTTAKYGYTF. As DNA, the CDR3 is TGCGCCAGCAGCTTGACGACAGCTAAGTATGGCTACACCTTC. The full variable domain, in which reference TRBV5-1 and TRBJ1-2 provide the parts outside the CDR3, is KAGVTQTPRYLIKTRGQQVTLSCSPISGHRSVSWYQQTPGQGLQFLFEYFSETQRNKGNFPGRFSGRQFSNSRSEMNVSTLELGDSALYLCASSLTTAKYGYTFGSGTRLTVV.

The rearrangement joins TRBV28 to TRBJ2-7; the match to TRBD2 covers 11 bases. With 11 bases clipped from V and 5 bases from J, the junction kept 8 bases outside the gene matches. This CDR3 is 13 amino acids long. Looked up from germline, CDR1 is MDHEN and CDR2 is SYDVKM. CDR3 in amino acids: CASTSGSWDEQYF. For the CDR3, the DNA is TGTGCCTCCACTAGCGGGAGTTGGGACGAGCAGTACTTC.

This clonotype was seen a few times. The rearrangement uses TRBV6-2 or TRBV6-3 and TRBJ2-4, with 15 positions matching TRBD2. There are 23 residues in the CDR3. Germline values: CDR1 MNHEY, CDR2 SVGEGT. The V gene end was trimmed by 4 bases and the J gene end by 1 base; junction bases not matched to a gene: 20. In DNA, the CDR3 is TGTGCCAGCAGTTCCGCCCGGACTAGCGGGAGGGCATGGTCCCTACTCGCCAAAAACATTCAGTACTTC. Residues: CASSSARTSGRAWSLLAKNIQYF.

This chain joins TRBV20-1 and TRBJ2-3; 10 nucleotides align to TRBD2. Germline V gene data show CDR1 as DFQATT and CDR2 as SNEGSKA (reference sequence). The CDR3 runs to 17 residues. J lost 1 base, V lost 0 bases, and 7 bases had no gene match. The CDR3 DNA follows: TGCAGTGCTAGAGAGTCTAGCGGGAGTTCCCGCACAGATACGCAGTATTTT. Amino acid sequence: CSARESSGSSRTDTQYF.

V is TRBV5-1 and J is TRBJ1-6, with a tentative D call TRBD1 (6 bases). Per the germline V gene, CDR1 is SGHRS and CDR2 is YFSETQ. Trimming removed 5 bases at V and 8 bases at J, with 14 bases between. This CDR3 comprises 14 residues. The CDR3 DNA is TGCGCCAGCAGACAGGGAGAGTATGATTCACCCCTCCACTTT. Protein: CASRQGEYDSPLHF.

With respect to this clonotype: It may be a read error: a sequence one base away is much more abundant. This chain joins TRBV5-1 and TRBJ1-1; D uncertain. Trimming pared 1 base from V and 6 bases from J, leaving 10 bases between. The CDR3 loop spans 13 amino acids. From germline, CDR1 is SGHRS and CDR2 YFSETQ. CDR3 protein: CASSLNTNAEAFF. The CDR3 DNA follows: TGCGCCAGCAGCTTGAACACCAACGCTGAAGCTTTCTTT.

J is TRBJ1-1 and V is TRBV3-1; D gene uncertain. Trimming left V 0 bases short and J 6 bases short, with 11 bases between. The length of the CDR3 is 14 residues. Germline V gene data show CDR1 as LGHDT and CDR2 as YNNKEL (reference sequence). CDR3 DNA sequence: TGTGCCAGCAGCCAAGAAGCGGAACAACCTGAAGCTTTCTTT. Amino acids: CASSQEAEQPEAFF.

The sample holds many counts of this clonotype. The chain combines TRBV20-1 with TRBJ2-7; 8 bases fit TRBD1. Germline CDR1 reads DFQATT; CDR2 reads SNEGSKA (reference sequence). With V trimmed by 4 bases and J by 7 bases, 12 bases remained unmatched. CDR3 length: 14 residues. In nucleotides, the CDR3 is TGCAGTGCTACCACCCCGGACAGGGTTTTGGAGCAGTACTTC. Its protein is CSATTPDRVLEQYF.

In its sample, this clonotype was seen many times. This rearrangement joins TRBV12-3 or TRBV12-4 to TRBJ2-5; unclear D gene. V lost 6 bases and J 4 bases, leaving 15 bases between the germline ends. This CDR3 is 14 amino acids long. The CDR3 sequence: CASRHRAFPETQYF. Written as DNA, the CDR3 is TGTGCCAGCAGACACCGGGCGTTCCCAGAGACCCAGTACTTC.

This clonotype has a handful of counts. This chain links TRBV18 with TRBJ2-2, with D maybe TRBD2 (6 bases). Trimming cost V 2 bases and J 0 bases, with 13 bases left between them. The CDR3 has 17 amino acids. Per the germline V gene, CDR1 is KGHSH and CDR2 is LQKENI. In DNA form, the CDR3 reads TGTGCCAGCTCACCAACATATCGCGGGGCGAACACCGGGGAGCTGTTTTTT. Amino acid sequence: CASSPTYRGANTGELFF.

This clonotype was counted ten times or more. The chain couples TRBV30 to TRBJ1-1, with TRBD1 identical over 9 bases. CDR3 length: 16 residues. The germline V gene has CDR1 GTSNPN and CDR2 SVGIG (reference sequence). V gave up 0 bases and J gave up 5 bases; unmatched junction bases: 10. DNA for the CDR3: TGTGCCTGGAGTGTGGAGTTCGGGACAGGGAGAACTGAAGCTTTCTTT. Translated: CAWSVEFGTGRTEAFF.

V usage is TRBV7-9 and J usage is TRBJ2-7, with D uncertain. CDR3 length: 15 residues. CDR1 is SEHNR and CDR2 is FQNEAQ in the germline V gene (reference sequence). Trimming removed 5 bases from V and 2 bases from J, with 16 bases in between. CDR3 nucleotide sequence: TGTGCCAGCAGCCCCGACTCCTCGGTGGCCTACGAGCAGTACTTC. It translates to CASSPDSSVAYEQYF.

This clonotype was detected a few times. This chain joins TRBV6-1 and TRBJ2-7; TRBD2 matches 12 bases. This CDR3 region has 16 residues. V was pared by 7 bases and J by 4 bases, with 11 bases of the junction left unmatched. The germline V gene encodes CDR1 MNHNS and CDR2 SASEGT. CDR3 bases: TGTGCCAGCACCCGACTAGCGGGAGCTTCTACGTACGAGCAGTACTTC. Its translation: CASTRLAGASTYEQYF.

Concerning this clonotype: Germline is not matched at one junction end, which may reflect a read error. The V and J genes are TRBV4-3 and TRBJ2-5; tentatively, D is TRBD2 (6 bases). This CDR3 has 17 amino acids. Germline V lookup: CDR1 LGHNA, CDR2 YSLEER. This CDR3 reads CASSQVAGTYPQATQYF. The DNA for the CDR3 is TGCGCCAGCAGCCAAGTGGCAGGGACTTATCCCCAAGCGACCCAGTACTTC.

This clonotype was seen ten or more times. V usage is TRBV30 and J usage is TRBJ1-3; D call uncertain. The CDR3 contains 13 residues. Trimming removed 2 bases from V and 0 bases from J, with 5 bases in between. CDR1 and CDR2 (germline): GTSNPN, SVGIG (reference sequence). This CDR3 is CAWSWFSGNTIYF. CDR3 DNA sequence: TGTGCCTGGAGTTGGTTCTCTGGAAACACCATATATTTT.

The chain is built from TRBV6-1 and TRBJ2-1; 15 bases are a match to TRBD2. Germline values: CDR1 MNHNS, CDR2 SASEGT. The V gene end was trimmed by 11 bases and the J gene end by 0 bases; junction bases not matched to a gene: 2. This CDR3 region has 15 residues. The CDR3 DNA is TGTGCCGGGACTAGCGGGAGGAGCTCCTACAATGAGCAGTTCTTC. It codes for CAGTSGRSSYNEQFF.